A selection of T cell receptor beta chains follows, all from one sample in a study of OX40 agonist ivuxolimab in advanced cancers. Assay used: immunoSEQ multiplex PCR; TCRdb lists only in-frame clones, some missing. The sample records roughly 65,000 clones, about 84% being singletons. Specimen: CD4+ or CD8+ T cells sorted from blood, collected in a trial of the OX40 agonist ivuxolimab. The receptors stem from an adult with an advanced solid tumor such as melanoma, head and neck, liver or kidney cancer. CDR3s include the opening cysteine and the closing phenylalanine or tryptophan.

TRBV14	TRBJ1-3	CASSGAGVGTIYF
TRBV29-1	TRBJ2-5	CSVEGGSWSNSQYF
TRBV7-9	TRBJ1-5	CASSGTGGGSNQPQHF
TRBV7-9	TRBJ2-4	CASSPKPGVKNIQYF
TRBV2	TRBJ2-2	CASSVPLSGFPTGELFF
TRBV2	TRBJ1-4	CASSRGTNEKLFF
TRBV5-1	TRBJ1-2	CASSLGATSGYTF
TRBV27	TRBJ1-2	CASSFESGTGGISDGYTF
TRBV7-7	TRBJ2-3	CASSLGTTNTDTQYF
TRBV6-5	TRBJ2-1	CASSYTGLAYGEQFF
TRBV19	TRBJ1-5	CASSPLKVPAQPQHF
TRBV5-1	TRBJ1-4	CASSATGGDEKLFF
TRBV7-6	TRBJ1-4	CASSLFSGESNEKLFF
TRBV7-2	TRBJ2-2	CASSLFGGPNTGELFF
TRBV13	TRBJ1-5	CASSQGNQPQHF
TRBV4-2	TRBJ1-1	CASSQPGPTNTEAFF
TRBV27	TRBJ2-7	CASSPNGMGVSHEQYF
TRBV7-9	TRBJ1-4	CASSLAPEPEKLFF
TRBV5-6	TRBJ2-1	CASSFTGTSGSNEQFF
TRBV5-1	TRBJ2-7	CASSLVGVLYEQYF